This TCR beta chain was sequenced for a study of OX40 agonist ivuxolimab in advanced cancers. Study context: With a range of about 20 to 79, age averaged approximately 60 years, and roughly 80% were male.

Germline values: CDR1 MNHEY, CDR2 SMNVEV (reference sequence). V lost 2 bases and J lost 1, with 13 bases in between. The CDR3 loop spans 16 amino acids. A word on this clone: Antigen: not known.

Repertoires were generated with immunoSEQ multiplex PCR, while TCRdb's copy carries only in-frame clones and drops some. This table has some 11,000 clones, 86% appearing once. The study, taken as a whole, reports: On average, CD8+ T cells had more expanded clones than CD4+. Doses of 0.1 to 3.0 mg/kg were accompanied by clonal expansion of CD4+ and CD8+ blood T cells by week 6.

Specimen: CD4+ or CD8+ T cells sorted from blood, collected in a trial of the OX40 agonist ivuxolimab. The TCR comes from an adult with an advanced solid tumor such as melanoma, head and neck, liver or kidney cancer. The genes are TRBV27 and TRBJ2-3; D gene ambiguous. CDR3: CASSLLSEAGTDTQYF. The CDR3 bases are TGTGCCAGCAGTTTACTGAGCGAGGCGGGCACAGATACGCAGTATTTT.